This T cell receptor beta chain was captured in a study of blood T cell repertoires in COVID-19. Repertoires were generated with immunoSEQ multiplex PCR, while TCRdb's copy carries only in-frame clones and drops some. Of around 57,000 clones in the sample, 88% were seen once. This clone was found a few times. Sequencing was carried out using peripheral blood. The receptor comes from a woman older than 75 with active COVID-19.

CDR3: CATSARGSGGYTF. For the CDR3, the DNA is TGTGCCACCAGTGCCAGGGGATCGGGTGGCTACACCTTC. This rearrangement joins TRBV24-1 to TRBJ1-2, with D possibly TRBD1 on 6 matching bases. Germline V gene data show CDR1 as KGHDR and CDR2 as SFDVKD. The CDR3 sequence is 13 residues long. The ends were cut back, 5 bases at V and 7 bases at J, with 13 bases in the middle.